This passage covers 32 T cell receptor beta chains from one sample sequenced in a study of OX40 agonist ivuxolimab in advanced cancers. TCRdb's table, derived via immunoSEQ multiplex PCR, lists solely in-frame clones and lacks some. Of tens of thousands of clones in the sample, more than 85% were seen once. Here the sequenced sample was CD4+ or CD8+ T cells sorted from blood, taken in a trial of the OX40 agonist ivuxolimab. The receptors derive from an adult with an advanced solid tumor such as melanoma, head and neck, liver or kidney cancer.

The V call is TRBV7-9, the J call TRBJ1-1; TRBD1 is a possible D gene (6 bases). V lost 5 bases, J lost 4 bases, and 14 bases lay in between. CDR1 SEHNR and CDR2 FQNEAQ come from the germline V gene (reference sequence). The CDR3 is made up of 14 amino acids. The CDR3, as DNA: TGTGCCAGCAGCGGTTCAGGGGTTTTCACTGAAGCTTTCTTT. Its translation: CASSGSGVFTEAFF.

V gene TRBV7-6 combines with J gene TRBJ2-5; 15 bases are shared with TRBD2. The germline V gene has CDR1 SGHVS and CDR2 FNYEAQ. The ends lost 1 base at V and 3 bases at J; junction bases unmatched: 6. CDR3 length: 18 amino acids. This CDR3 reads CASSLGTSGRAREETQYF. Written as DNA, the CDR3 is TGTGCCAGCAGCTTAGGGACTAGCGGGAGGGCCAGGGAAGAGACCCAGTACTTC.

Relative to its sample, this clone is medium-sized (0.01 to 0.1%). This chain uses TRBV4-1 with TRBJ2-7, with 9 nucleotides matching TRBD1. J lost 2 bases, V lost 3 bases, and 5 bases had no gene match. This CDR3 spans 15 amino acids. CDR1 is MGHRA, CDR2 YSYEKL, per germline. The CDR3 DNA follows: TGCGCCAGCAGCCACCCGGGACAGGGAACCTACGAGCAGTACTTC. Protein: CASSHPGQGTYEQYF.

The genes are TRBV4-3 and TRBJ1-2; D is ambiguous. This CDR3 has 16 amino acids. From germline, CDR1 is LGHNA and CDR2 YSLEER. Trimming removed 0 bases at V and 5 bases at J, with 16 bases between. CDR3 sequence: CASSQDNVPARYGYTF. The CDR3 DNA reads as TGCGCCAGCAGCCAAGATAACGTGCCGGCGAGGTATGGCTACACCTTC.

CDR3 nucleotides: TGTGCCAGCAGTTCGGGGACTAGCTGGCAGACCCAGTACTTC. This sequence encodes CASSSGTSWQTQYF. The V and J genes are TRBV6-5 and TRBJ2-5; 9 positions match TRBD2. V gave up 4 bases and J gave up 6 bases; unmatched junction bases: 6. The CDR3 totals 14 residues. The germline V gene has CDR1 MNHEY and CDR2 SVGAGI.

The CDR3 spells CASSFLLAGVGSTDTQYF. CDR3 sequence (DNA): TGTGCCAGCAGCTTTTTACTAGCGGGAGTAGGTAGCACAGATACGCAGTATTTT. This chain uses TRBV7-2 with TRBJ2-3, with 11 bases lining up with TRBD2. Germline V CDR1 and CDR2: SGHTA, FQGNSA. V lost 3 bases, J lost 0 bases, and 8 bases stayed unmatched. The CDR3 sequence is 18 residues long.

The rearrangement joins TRBV2 to TRBJ2-7; the D is unclear. Germline V gene data show CDR1 as SNHLY and CDR2 as FYNNEI. The V gene lost 6 bases and the J gene lost 0 bases, with 12 bases spanning the gap. This CDR3 is built from 14 residues. The CDR3 DNA reads TGTGCCAGCAGCCCGCCCAGCCGCTCCTACGAGCAGTACTTC. It encodes CASSPPSRSYEQYF.

The chain links TRBV11-2 to TRBJ1-1; 9 bases agree with TRBD1. Germline V gives CDR1 SGHAT, CDR2 FQNNGV. Germline trimming cut 5 bases from V and 6 bases from J; bases unmatched to any gene: 13. This CDR3 spans 16 amino acids. The CDR3 DNA reads as TGTGCCAGCAGCGTCGGGGACAGGGTGAGATACTCTGAAGCTTTCTTT. It encodes CASSVGDRVRYSEAFF.

The chain uses TRBV5-1 and TRBJ1-1; D is unresolved. This CDR3 is built from 14 residues. V was pared by 4 bases and J by 3 bases, with 13 bases between. Per the germline V gene, CDR1 is SGHRS and CDR2 is YFSETQ. CDR3 in DNA: TGCGCCAGCAGCCTATTACACGGGGACACTGAAGCTTTCTTT. Amino acids: CASSLLHGDTEAFF.

This clone was picked up one time. The rearrangement links TRBV30 to TRBJ2-3, with D tentatively TRBD1 (6 bases). V lost 6 bases and J 2 bases, leaving 18 bases between the germline ends. Germline values: CDR1 GTSNPN, CDR2 SVGIG (reference sequence). CDR3 length: 15 residues. The CDR3 is CACAARGSPTDTQYF. The CDR3 DNA reads as TGTGCCTGCGCGGCAAGGGGGTCCCCCACAGATACGCAGTATTTT.

This sequence joins TRBV11-2 and TRBJ2-1, with 12 bases that match TRBD2. The CDR3 has 18 amino acids. V was pared by 7 bases and J by 0 bases, with 10 bases of the junction left unmatched. From germline, CDR1 is SGHAT and CDR2 FQNNGV. The CDR3 bases are TGTGCCAGCATCACCGGGACTAGCGGGCAGCGCTCCTACAATGAGCAGTTCTTC. It encodes CASITGTSGQRSYNEQFF.

The V call is TRBV5-1, the J call TRBJ2-5; 8 nucleotides agree with TRBD2. CDR3 length: 15 amino acids. J was trimmed by 4 bases and V by 3 bases; bases with no gene match: 8. Germline V gives CDR1 SGHRS, CDR2 YFSETQ. The CDR3 protein is CASSWAGGARETQYF. The CDR3 DNA reads TGCGCCAGCAGCTGGGCCGGGGGGGCTAGAGAGACCCAGTACTTC.

The chain combines TRBV7-3 with TRBJ2-6; D uncertain. CDR3 length equals 15 residues. Trimming took 4 bases from V and 0 from J, leaving 7 bases between them. In germline, CDR1 is SGHTA, CDR2 FQGTGA. The CDR3 bases are TGTGCCAGCAGCTCTACGTCCTCTGGGGCCAACGTCCTGACTTTC. Translated: CASSSTSSGANVLTF.

This rearrangement joins TRBV5-4 to TRBJ2-7; D unresolved. V was trimmed by 2 bases and J by 2 bases, leaving 8 bases between them. Germline CDR1 is SGHNT and CDR2 is YYREEE (reference sequence). The CDR3 totals 13 residues. CDR3 protein: CASSLLDTYEQYF. The CDR3 region has the DNA TGTGCCAGCAGCTTACTCGACACCTACGAGCAGTACTTC.

The J gene is TRBJ2-1, the V gene TRBV18; 7 bases align to TRBD2. This CDR3 comprises 14 residues. Germline lookup yields CDR1 KGHSH and CDR2 LQKENI. J lost 5 bases, V lost 3 bases, and 4 bases had no gene match. The chain's CDR3 is CASSPLRGNNEQFF. CDR3 nucleotide sequence: TGTGCCAGCTCACCTTTGCGGGGGAACAATGAGCAGTTCTTC.

The V and J genes are TRBV5-1 and TRBJ2-7; D is unresolved. Between the trimmed V and J ends, which lost 2 bases and 3 bases, there was a span of 3 bases. CDR1 and CDR2 from the germline V gene are SGHRS and YFSETQ. CDR3 size: 11 residues. The DNA of the CDR3 is TGCGCCAGCAGCTTAGACTACGAGCAGTACTTC. This codes for CASSLDYEQYF. Full variable domain (remainder filled in from reference TRBV5-1 and TRBJ2-7): KAGVTQTPRYLIKTRGQQVTLSCSPISGHRSVSWYQQTPGQGLQFLFEYFSETQRNKGNFPGRFSGRQFSNSRSEMNVSTLELGDSALYLCASSLDYEQYFGPGTRLTVT.

The chain joins TRBV7-9 to TRBJ1-2, with D hard to call. Germline CDR1 and CDR2: SEHNR and FQNEAQ (reference sequence). V was clipped by 5 bases and J by 0 bases, with 4 bases between them. The CDR3 runs to 12 residues. CDR3: CASSDANYGYTF. CDR3 DNA: TGTGCCAGCAGCGATGCTAACTATGGCTACACCTTC.

This clone was seen once. V usage is TRBV7-2 and J usage is TRBJ2-5, with 7 bases identical to TRBD1. The CDR3 is 12 residues long. Germline V lookup: CDR1 SGHTA, CDR2 FQGNSA. V was clipped by 3 bases and J by 5 bases; unmatched bases: 0. CDR3 protein: CASSFRGETQYF. The CDR3 bases are TGTGCCAGCAGCTTCAGGGGGGAGACCCAGTACTTC.

The V call is TRBV18, the J call TRBJ2-7; D not resolved. Between the trimmed V and J ends, which lost 4 bases and 3 bases, there was a span of 10 bases. Germline V gene sequence: CDR1 KGHSH, CDR2 LQKENI. This CDR3 has 13 residues. The DNA for the CDR3 is TGTGCCAGCTCACTTTCGAAGGGCTACGAGCAGTACTTC. Its protein product is CASSLSKGYEQYF. The whole variable domain, remainder taken from reference TRBV18 and TRBJ2-7, is NAGVMQNPRHLVRRRGQEARLRCSPMKGHSHVYWYRQLPEEGLKFMVYLQKENIIDESGMPKERFSAEFPKEGPSILRIQQVVRGDSAAYFCASSLSKGYEQYFGPGTRLTVT.

This sequence joins TRBV7-8 and TRBJ1-2; D perhaps matches TRBD1 (6 bases). Between the trimmed V and J ends, which lost 5 bases and 4 bases, there was a span of 14 bases. Germline V gene sequence: CDR1 SGHVS, CDR2 FQNEAQ. The CDR3 covers 14 residues. The CDR3 loop is CASSGSTGAYGYTF. CDR3 nucleotides: TGTGCCAGCAGCGGTTCGACAGGCGCCTATGGCTACACCTTC.

The chain carries TRBV7-2 and TRBJ2-2; D uncertain. The V end was cut by 2 bases, the J end by 5 bases, with 9 bases between. CDR3 length equals 14 residues. CDR1 SGHTA and CDR2 FQGNSA come from the germline V gene. The CDR3 bases are TGTGCCAGCAGCTTAAGTTGGGGTACCGGGGAGCTGTTTTTT. Its protein is CASSLSWGTGELFF. The full variable domain, in which reference TRBV7-2 and TRBJ2-2 provide the parts outside the CDR3, is GAGVSQSPSNKVTEKGKDVELRCDPISGHTALYWYRQSLGQGLEFLIYFQGNSAPDKSGLPSDRFSAERTGGSVSTLTIQRTQQEDSAVYLCASSLSWGTGELFFGEGSRLTVL.

The chain carries TRBV10-3 and TRBJ2-7; the D gene is possibly TRBD1 (6 bases). The V gene's germline CDR1 is ENHRY and CDR2 SYGVKD. The V end lost 3 bases, the J end lost 7 bases, and 19 bases lay between the germline ends. The CDR3 sequence is 15 residues long. DNA of the CDR3: TGTGCCATCAGTGATCCGGGACACCCAAGATGGGAGCAGTACTTC. Protein sequence: CAISDPGHPRWEQYF.

The rearrangement links TRBV21-1 to TRBJ1-2; the DNA was not compared with TRBD1, the D call given in the table. TRBV21-1 is reported as a pseudogene. The CDR3 consists of 15 residues. The CDR3 sequence is CASSKEARGRYGYTF. The CDR3 DNA reads as TGTGCCAGCAGCAAAGAGGCCAGGGGGAGGTATGGCTACACCTTC.

The CDR3 spells CASSLVGAETQYF. DNA for the CDR3: TGTGCCAGCAGCTTGGTGGGGGCCGAGACCCAGTACTTC. The chain has TRBV5-4 and TRBJ2-5; tentative D call: TRBD1 (6 bases). The germline V gene has CDR1 SGHNT and CDR2 YYREEE (reference sequence). The CDR3 extends over 13 amino acids. V dropped 0 bases and J dropped 5 bases, with 8 bases sitting between them. Variable domain in full (rest from reference TRBV5-4 and TRBJ2-5): ETGVTQSPTHLIKTRGQQVTLRCSSQSGHNTVSWYQQALGQGPQFIFQYYREEENGRGNFPPRFSGLQFPNYSSELNVNALELDDSALYLCASSLVGAETQYFGPGTRLLVL.

The CDR3 is CASSYGKGQPQHF. DNA of the CDR3: TGTGCCAGCAGTTACGGGAAGGGACAGCCCCAGCATTTT. The chain recombines TRBV6-6 with TRBJ1-5; D call uncertain. The ends were cut back, 2 bases at V and 7 bases at J, with 9 bases in the middle. CDR3 size: 13 residues. Germline CDR1 and CDR2: MNHNY and SVGAGI (reference sequence).

The J gene is TRBJ2-3, the V gene TRBV6-1; D gene unclear. V lost 4 bases to trimming and J lost 3 bases, with 8 bases between them. This CDR3 contains 13 residues. Germline-derived CDR1 and CDR2 are MNHNS and SASEGT. CDR3 nucleotide sequence: TGTGCCAGCAGTGTAGGGATAACAGATACGCAGTATTTT. Translating it yields CASSVGITDTQYF.

The CDR3 DNA follows: TGTGCCTGGAGTCACAAACAAGGGGGGGCGCTCCAGCCCCAGCATTTT. Amino acids: CAWSHKQGGALQPQHF. The chain couples TRBV30 to TRBJ1-5, with a weak D call TRBD1 (6 bases). The CDR3 consists of 16 residues. Trimming left V 2 bases short and J 7 bases short, with 21 bases between. The germline V gene encodes CDR1 GTSNPN and CDR2 SVGIG (reference sequence).

The chain has TRBV6-1 and TRBJ1-4; D is uncertain. The CDR3 is 13 amino acids. V lost 1 base, J lost 15 bases, and 15 bases lay in between. CDR1 and CDR2 (germline): MNHNS, SASEGT. The CDR3 sequence is CASSEEMGLAMFF. DNA for the CDR3: TGTGCCAGCAGTGAAGAAATGGGATTGGCAATGTTTTTT.

This chain joins TRBV7-3 and TRBJ2-1; 11 bases match TRBD2. Germline trimming cut 0 bases from V and 6 bases from J; bases unmatched to any gene: 4. CDR1 SGHTA and CDR2 FQGTGA come from the germline V gene. This CDR3 has 16 residues. CDR3: CASSLTVTSGVNEQFF. Here the CDR3 DNA reads TGTGCCAGCAGCTTAACCGTGACTAGCGGGGTCAATGAGCAGTTCTTC.

The V and J genes are TRBV6-5 and TRBJ1-2; TRBD1 might be the D (6 bases). The germline V gene has CDR1 MNHEY and CDR2 SVGAGI. Between the trimmed V and J ends, which lost 7 bases and 0 bases, there was a span of 15 bases. CDR3 length: 15 amino acids. In DNA, the CDR3 is TGTGCCAGCAACCCAACAGGGCAGACTAACTATGGCTACACCTTC. Its translation: CASNPTGQTNYGYTF.

The gene calls are TRBV9 and TRBJ2-1; the match to TRBD1 covers 8 bases. In germline, CDR1 is SGDLS, CDR2 YYNGEE. V was clipped by 7 bases and J by 4 bases; unmatched bases: 4. This CDR3 region has 13 residues. The CDR3 sequence is CASSQGAYNEQFF. Here the CDR3 DNA reads TGTGCCAGCTCCCAGGGGGCGTACAATGAGCAGTTCTTC.

The chain carries TRBV25-1 and TRBJ2-1, with a possible D match to TRBD2 (6 bases). Looked up from germline, CDR1 is MGHDK and CDR2 is SYGVNS. This CDR3 is 12 amino acids long. Trimming took off 1 base at V and 8 bases at J, with 6 bases between the two ends. The DNA of the CDR3 is TGTGCCAGCAGTGAATGGGGGGATGAGCAGTTCTTC. Protein product: CASSEWGDEQFF.